This note documents a single T cell receptor beta chain sequence. Its antigen is still unknown. A read error may explain this, as a much larger clone is one base away. TCR beta CDR3 regions were amplified from RNA transcripts. A first-round RT-PCR of the TCR CDR3 used the HTBI primer set with the Qiagen OneStep RT-PCR kit. Libraries were constructed in a second round of multiplex PCR, after which size selection and purification were performed. Sequencing of the libraries was done on an Illumina HiSeq2000 using paired-end 100 bp reads. As for how the authors treated the data: SOAPnuke was used to process the raw data, throwing out any read that contained adapters or uncalled bases, had a mean Phred below 15, or lacked an exact constant-primer or identifier match. High-quality paired reads were merged with COPE v1.2.5, and unique nucleotide sequences were defined as clonotypes. MiTCR v1.1 was used to align the clonotypes against IMGT TRBV, TRBD and TRBJ reference segments. The analysis was restricted to V-J combinations with a frequency above 0.0001, which together covered approximately 99% of the repertoires. The TCS score was defined as F50 (clonal expansion) divided by E x V (chaos), with BLOSUM62-based TCRdist calculated between CDR3 peptides within each V-J. Welch's t-statistics and random forest reduced roughly 500 V-J features to some 14, which were used in a naive Bayes classifier (R e1071). TCRdb cleaned the public reads at Q25 with fastp, built clones with MiXCR and kept in-frame beta chains. Identical CDR3 protein sequences are pooled into one entry, listed with their most common genes and DNA. V and J calls and clone size were set by TCRdb, not the authors. This sample gives around 420,000 distinct CDR3 sequences in total; about a sixth of them show up just once. Jointly, the top ten make up 14% of the sample.

This record comes from a study of T cells in Graves' hyperthyroidism and ophthalmopathy (dated by TCRdb to about 2019). For the study in its entirety: Peripheral blood samples were taken at the time of initial diagnosis, prior to any treatment. TCR V-J signatures able to tell the groups apart were searched for in a discovery cohort of some 97 patients, of whom approximately 40 had Graves' ophthalmopathy and about 60 had stable Graves' hyperthyroidism. Prospective prediction of ophthalmopathy was tested in an independent validation cohort consisting of 18 hyperthyroidism patients and more than 15 patients who later progressed to ophthalmopathy. The roughly 91 discovery patients were randomly divided into training and test sets at a 7:3 ratio. The study also compared thyroid tissue and blood T-cell repertoires from five or six Graves' hyperthyroidism patients. After blood sampling, hyperthyroidism patients were treated with methimazole at a starting dose of 30 mg daily, and ophthalmopathy patients were treated with high-dose intravenous methylprednisolone. According to the paper, TCR Vbeta CDR3 sequencing was carried out on approximately 140 peripheral blood samples, which came from under 50 ophthalmopathy, about 75 hyperthyroidism and some 17 progressor patients.

Graves' hyperthyroidism was defined as stable when no progression to ophthalmopathy occurred over 18 months of follow-up. Hyperthyroidism patients were newly diagnosed, with disease duration under 2 months, and aged 18 to 65 years. Exclusion was applied to patients with uncontrolled infections, other autoimmune diseases, pregnancy or lactation. Diagnoses were based on clinical symptoms, serum thyroxine and TRAb, thyroid ultrasound and orbital computed tomography. Ficoll-Paque density gradient centrifugation was used to isolate PBMCs from around 10 ml of fresh peripheral blood. Total RNA was extracted using Trizol reagent, and RNA quality was assessed on an Agilent 2100 Bioanalyzer. A distance of 20 bases separates the germline ends of V and J, which lose 5 bases and 4 bases respectively. The CDR3 spans 15 residues, from the cysteine through the phenylalanine. Only the CDR3 region is kept as DNA, spanning 45 bases read in frame from base 1. The germline V gene (reference sequence) specifies DFQATT as CDR1 and SNEGSKA as CDR2.

What the authors observed across the whole study: In validation, the model predicted progression to ophthalmopathy with approximately 70% sensitivity and about 73% specificity, a median of about 6.7 months before onset. A model built on a 13 V-J signature distinguished ophthalmopathy from stable hyperthyroidism, reaching around 88% sensitivity and about 81% specificity in cross-validation and 80%/75% in testing. Most expanded thyroid clonotypes (frequency above 0.001) were also detected in blood, suggesting blood repertoires may reflect thyroid immune responses. No statistical method was used to fix the sample size in advance, and group allocation was not hidden from the investigators.

This chain is built from TRBV20-1 and TRBJ1-2; TRBD1 is perhaps the D gene, given 6 matching bases. The sample taken for sequencing was blood. This TCR came from a woman aged 18-30 years with Graves' hyperthyroidism. The DNA sequence reads TGCAGTGCTGCCACAGGAGACAGGCGTCCCTATGGCTACACCTTC. Translated, this gives CSAATGDRRPYGYTF.